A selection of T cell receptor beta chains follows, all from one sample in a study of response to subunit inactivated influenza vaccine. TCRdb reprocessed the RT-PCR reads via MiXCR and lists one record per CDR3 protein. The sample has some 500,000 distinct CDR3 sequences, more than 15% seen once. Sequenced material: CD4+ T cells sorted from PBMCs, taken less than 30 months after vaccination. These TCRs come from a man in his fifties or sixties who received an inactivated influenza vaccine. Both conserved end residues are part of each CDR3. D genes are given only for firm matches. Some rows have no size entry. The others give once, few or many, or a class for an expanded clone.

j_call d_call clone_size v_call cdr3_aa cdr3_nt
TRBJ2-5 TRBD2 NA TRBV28 CASTHAGGPTPQYF TGTGCCAGCACCCACGCGGGAGGGCCGACTCCCCAGTACTTC
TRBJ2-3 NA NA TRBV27 CASRHLGPDTQYF TGTGCCAGCAGGCACTTGGGTCCAGATACGCAGTATTTT
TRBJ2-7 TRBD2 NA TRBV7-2 CASSFGSGRGNEQYF TGTGCCAGCAGCTTCGGTAGCGGGAGAGGGAACGAGCAGTACTTC
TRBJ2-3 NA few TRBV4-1 CASSHPGRDVTDTQYF TGCGCCAGCAGCCACCCGGGTCGGGACGTCACAGATACGCAGTATTTT
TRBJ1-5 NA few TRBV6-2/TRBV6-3 CASSYGGTIQPQHF TGTGCCAGCAGTTACGGGGGGACTATCCAGCCCCAGCATTTT
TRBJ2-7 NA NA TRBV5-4 CASSLRDNYEQYF TGTGCCAGCAGCCTCCGGGACAACTACGAGCAGTACTTC
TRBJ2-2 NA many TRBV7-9 CASSLGGSWELFF TGTGCCAGCAGCTTAGGGGGGTCCTGGGAGCTGTTTTTT
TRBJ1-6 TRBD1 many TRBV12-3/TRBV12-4 CASSLGRTGRGYNSPLHF TGTGCCAGCAGTTTAGGCCGGACAGGGAGAGGGTATAATTCACCCCTCCACTTT
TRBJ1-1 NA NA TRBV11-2 CASSLVAGTAAAAFF TGTGCCAGCAGCTTGGTGGCCGGGACGGCCGCTGCAGCTTTCTTT
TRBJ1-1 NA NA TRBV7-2 CASSLVAGTTDTEAFF TGTGCCAGCAGCTTAGTTGCCGGGACAACAGACACTGAAGCTTTCTTT
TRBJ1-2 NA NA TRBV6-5 CASSYSESFTYGYTF TGTGCCAGCAGTTACTCAGAGAGTTTTACCTATGGCTACACCTTC
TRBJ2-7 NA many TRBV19 CAIGGEAGDEQYF TGTGCCATTGGAGGGGAGGCGGGCGACGAGCAGTACTTC
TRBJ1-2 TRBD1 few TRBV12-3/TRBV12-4 CASSPQAGGGGYTF TGTGCCAGCAGTCCCCAGGCAGGGGGTGGTGGCTACACCTTC
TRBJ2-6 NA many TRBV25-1 CASSGGSGANVLTF TGTGCCAGCAGTGGTGGTTCTGGGGCCAACGTCCTGACTTTC
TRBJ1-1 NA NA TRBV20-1 CSALGARTEAFF TGCAGTGCTCTGGGGGCGAGAACTGAAGCTTTCTTT
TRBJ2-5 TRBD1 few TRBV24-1 CATSDFGTGYQETQYF TGTGCCACCAGTGATTTTGGGACAGGTTATCAAGAGACCCAGTACTTC